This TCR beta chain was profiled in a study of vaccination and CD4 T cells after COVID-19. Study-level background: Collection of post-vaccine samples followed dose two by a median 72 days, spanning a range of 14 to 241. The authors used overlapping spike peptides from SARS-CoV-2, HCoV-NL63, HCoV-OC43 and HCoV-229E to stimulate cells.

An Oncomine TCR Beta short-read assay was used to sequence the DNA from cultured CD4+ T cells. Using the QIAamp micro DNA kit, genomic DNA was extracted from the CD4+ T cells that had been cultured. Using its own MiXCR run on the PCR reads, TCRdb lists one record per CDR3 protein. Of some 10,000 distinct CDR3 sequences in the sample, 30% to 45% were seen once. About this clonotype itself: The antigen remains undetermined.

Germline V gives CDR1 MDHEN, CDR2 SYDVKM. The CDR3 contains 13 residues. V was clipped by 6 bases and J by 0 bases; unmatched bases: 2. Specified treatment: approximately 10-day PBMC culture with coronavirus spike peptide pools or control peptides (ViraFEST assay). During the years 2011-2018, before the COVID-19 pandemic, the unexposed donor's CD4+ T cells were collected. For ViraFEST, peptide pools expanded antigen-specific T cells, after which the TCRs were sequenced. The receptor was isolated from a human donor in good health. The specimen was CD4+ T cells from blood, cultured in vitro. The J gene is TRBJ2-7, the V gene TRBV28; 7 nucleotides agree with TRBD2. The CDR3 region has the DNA TGTGCCAGCAGCGAGCGGGGCTCCTACGAGCAGTACTTC. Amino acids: CASSERGSYEQYF.